This T cell receptor (beta chain) was found in a study of T cell responses to AZD1222 COVID-19 vaccine. Study results and caveats: The number of AZD1222 recipients seropositive at baseline was only 5 to 7. Reports indicate that nearly half of spike-specific TCRs are directed at unmutated variant regions.

Germline values: CDR1 SNHLY, CDR2 FYNNEI. The V and J ends lost 4 bases and 2 bases respectively, with 9 bases between them. The CDR3 has 13 amino acids. Clones were sequenced by immunoSEQ multiplex PCR, and TCRdb holds only the in-frame ones, with some missing. Of about 160,000 clones in the sample, 90% were seen once. About this clone: Its antigen remains unknown.

Sample: peripheral blood, taken on day 0 of AZD1222 vaccination. This clonotype originated in an adult in good health. The chain carries TRBV2 and TRBJ2-7; no clear D gene. CDR3 in amino acids: CASSAADAYEQYF. CDR3 nucleotides: TGTGCCAGCAGTGCTGCGGATGCCTACGAGCAGTACTTC.